This TCR beta chain was retrieved from a study of T-cell reconstitution after alpha-beta-depleted transplantation in children. For TCRbeta, the library was prepared with unique molecular identifiers. TCRdb re-called the PCR reads with MiXCR, one entry per CDR3 protein. The sample lists 530,000 or so distinct CDR3 sequences, 25% to 30% occurring once. The CDR3 has 13 residues. The V gene lost 5 bases and the J gene lost 6 bases, with 12 bases spanning the gap. Per germline, CDR1 SGHTA and CDR2 FQGTGA. The source of this sequence is a boy under two years old with Wiskott-Aldrich syndrome, due to receive a stem cell transplant. Sequenced here: PBMCs, sampled before TCRalphabeta/CD19-depleted stem cell transplant. V is TRBV7-3 and J is TRBJ2-3; D is undetermined. The CDR3 DNA reads as TGTGCCAGCAGCCCCCCGGGTGATGATACGCAGTATTTT. Protein sequence: CASSPPGDDTQYF.